This TCR beta chain comes out of a study of regulatory T cells in long-lasting Graves disease. Germline loops: CDR1 SNHLY, CDR2 FYNNEI. The CDR3 has 14 residues. Deletions cut 8 bases from V and 6 bases from J, with 16 bases between. Library construction for TCR beta used iRepertoire HTBI primers and Arm-PCR of CDR3 regions. TCRdb ran MiXCR on the multiplex PCR reads and lists one entry per CDR3 protein. This table holds hundreds of thousands of distinct CDR3 sequences, around 20% found once. The time point is: persistent/refractory GD, antithyroid drugs over 5 years with positive TRAb. Generation of the TCR library employed RNA extracted from PBMCs. EDTA tubes collected nine milliliters of peripheral blood. This clonotype has a count of ten or more. Antigen unknown. Study-wide results and limits: The study found lower TCR diversity in persistent Graves' patients than in newly diagnosed ones. Among samples with persistent disease, TRBV28, TRBJ1-2 and TRBJ2-5 were favored.

This sequence was found in a female donor with Graves disease. The chain links TRBV2 to TRBJ1-4; possible D gene TRBD1, 6 bases. Specimen: peripheral blood mononuclear cells (PBMCs), collected when the disease was refractory, from a patient treated with antithyroid drugs. The CDR3 nucleotides are TGTGCCAGCCGACGGAGGGGGGCCGATGAAAAACTGTTTTTT. This translates into CASRRRGADEKLFF.